The subject of this entry is one TCR beta chain. TCRdb re-analysed the reads in MiXCR, keeping a single row per CDR3 protein. The sample yields hundreds of thousands of distinct CDR3 sequences, over 9% seen once. The data are from a study of T cell repertoires in cytomegalovirus infection. This CDR3 contains 14 residues. Trimming shortened V by 4 bases and J by 7 bases, and 16 bases separated the two germline ends. CDR1 and CDR2 (germline): SGHDN, FVKESK. V is TRBV14 and J is TRBJ2-5; possibly TRBD2 for D (5 bases). The receptor was derived from a human donor in good health (CMV status not recorded). Some clones in this sample may be carry-over from other donors' samples. What was sequenced was PBMCs. The CDR3 loop reads CASSRDRRLGTQYF. DNA for the CDR3: TGTGCCAGCAGCCGAGATCGGAGGCTCGGGACCCAGTACTTC.